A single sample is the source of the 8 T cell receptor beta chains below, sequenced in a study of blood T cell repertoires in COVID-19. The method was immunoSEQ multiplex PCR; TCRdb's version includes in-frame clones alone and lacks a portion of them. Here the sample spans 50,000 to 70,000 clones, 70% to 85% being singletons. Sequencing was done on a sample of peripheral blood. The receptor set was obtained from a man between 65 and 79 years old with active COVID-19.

The CDR3 region is CASSVGLTSSYEQYF. Here the CDR3 DNA reads TGTGCCAGCAGCGTAGGCCTAACTAGCTCCTACGAGCAGTACTTC. The rearrangement uses TRBV9 and TRBJ2-7; tentative D call: TRBD2 (5 bases). The germline gives CDR1 SGDLS, CDR2 YYNGEE. The CDR3 has 15 amino acids. Between the trimmed V and J ends, which lost 0 bases and 0 bases, there was a span of 10 bases.

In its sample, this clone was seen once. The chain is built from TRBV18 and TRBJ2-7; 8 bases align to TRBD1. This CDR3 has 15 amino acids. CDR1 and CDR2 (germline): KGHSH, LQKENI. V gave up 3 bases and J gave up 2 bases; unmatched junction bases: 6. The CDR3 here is CASSPGGQGTYEQYF. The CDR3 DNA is TGTGCCAGCTCACCGGGAGGACAGGGTACCTACGAGCAGTACTTC. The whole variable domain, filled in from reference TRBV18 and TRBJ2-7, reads NAGVMQNPRHLVRRRGQEARLRCSPMKGHSHVYWYRQLPEEGLKFMVYLQKENIIDESGMPKERFSAEFPKEGPSILRIQQVVRGDSAAYFCASSPGGQGTYEQYFGPGTRLTVT.

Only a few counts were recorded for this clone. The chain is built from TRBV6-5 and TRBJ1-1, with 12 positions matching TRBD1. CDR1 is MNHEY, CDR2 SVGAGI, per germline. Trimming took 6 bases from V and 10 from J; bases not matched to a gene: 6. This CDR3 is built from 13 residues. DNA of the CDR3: TGTGCCAGCAGCTCAGGGACAGGGGGCTTAGCTTTCTTT. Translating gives CASSSGTGGLAFF.

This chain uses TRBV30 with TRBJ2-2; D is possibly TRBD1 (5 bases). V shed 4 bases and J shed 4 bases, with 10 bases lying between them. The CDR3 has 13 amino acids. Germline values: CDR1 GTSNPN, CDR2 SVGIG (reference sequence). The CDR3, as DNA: TGTGCCTGGACATTAAGGGGCACCGGGGAGCTGTTTTTT. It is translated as CAWTLRGTGELFF.

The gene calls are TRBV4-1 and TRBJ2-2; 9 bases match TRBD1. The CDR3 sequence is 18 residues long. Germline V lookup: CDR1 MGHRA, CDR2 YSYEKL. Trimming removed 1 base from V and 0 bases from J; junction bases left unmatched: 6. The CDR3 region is CASSQGTGVRSNTGELFF. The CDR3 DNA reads TGCGCCAGCAGCCAAGGGACAGGGGTCCGATCGAACACCGGGGAGCTGTTTTTT.

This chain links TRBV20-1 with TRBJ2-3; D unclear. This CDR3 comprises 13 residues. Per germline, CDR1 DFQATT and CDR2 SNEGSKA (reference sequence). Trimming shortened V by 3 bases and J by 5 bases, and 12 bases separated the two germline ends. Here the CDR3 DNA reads TGCAGTGCTAGTAGCCTAGATGGAGATACGCAGTATTTT. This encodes CSASSLDGDTQYF.

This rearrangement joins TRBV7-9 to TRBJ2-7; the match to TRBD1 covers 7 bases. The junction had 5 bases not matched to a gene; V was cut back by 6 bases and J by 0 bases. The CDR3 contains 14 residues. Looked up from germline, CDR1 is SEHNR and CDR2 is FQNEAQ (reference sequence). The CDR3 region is CASRETGTSYEQYF. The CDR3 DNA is TGTGCCAGCAGAGAGACAGGGACCTCCTACGAGCAGTACTTC.

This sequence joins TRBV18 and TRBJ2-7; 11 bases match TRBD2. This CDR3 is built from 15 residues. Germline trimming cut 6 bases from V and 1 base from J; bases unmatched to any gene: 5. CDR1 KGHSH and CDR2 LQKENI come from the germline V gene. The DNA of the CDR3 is TGTGCCAGCTCCCGGACTAGCGGGTCTTCCTACGAGCAGTACTTC. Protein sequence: CASSRTSGSSYEQYF. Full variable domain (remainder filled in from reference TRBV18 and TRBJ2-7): NAGVMQNPRHLVRRRGQEARLRCSPMKGHSHVYWYRQLPEEGLKFMVYLQKENIIDESGMPKERFSAEFPKEGPSILRIQQVVRGDSAAYFCASSRTSGSSYEQYFGPGTRLTVT.